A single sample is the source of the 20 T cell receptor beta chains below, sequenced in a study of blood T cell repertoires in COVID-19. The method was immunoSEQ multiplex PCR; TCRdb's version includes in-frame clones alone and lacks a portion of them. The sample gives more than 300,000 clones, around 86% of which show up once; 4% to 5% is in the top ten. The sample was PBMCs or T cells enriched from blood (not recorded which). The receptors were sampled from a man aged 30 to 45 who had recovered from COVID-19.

CDR3 sequence (DNA): TGTGCCAGTACAGGGGGATTTAATTCACCCCTCCACTTT. Translation gives CASTGGFNSPLHF. The chain recombines TRBV19 with TRBJ1-6, with 7 bases matching TRBD1. Unmatched junction bases numbered 3, after V lost 7 bases and J lost 6 bases. Germline assignment: CDR1 LNHDA and CDR2 SQIVND (reference sequence). The CDR3 loop spans 13 amino acids. The full variable domain, rest sourced from reference TRBV19 and TRBJ1-6, is DGGITQSPKYLFRKEGQNVTLSCEQNLNHDAMYWYRQDPGQGLRLIYYSQIVNDFQKGDIAEGYSVSREKKESFPLTVTSAQKNPTAFYLCASTGGFNSPLHFGNGTRLTVT.

This CDR3 reads CASSPAGLADYEQYF. The DNA for the CDR3 is TGTGCCAGCAGTCCCGCCGGACTAGCGGATTACGAGCAGTACTTC. This rearrangement joins TRBV6-5 to TRBJ2-7; TRBD2 aligns across 10 bases. V gave up 5 bases and J gave up 4 bases; unmatched junction bases: 8. The germline V gene encodes CDR1 MNHEY and CDR2 SVGAGI. The CDR3 consists of 15 residues.

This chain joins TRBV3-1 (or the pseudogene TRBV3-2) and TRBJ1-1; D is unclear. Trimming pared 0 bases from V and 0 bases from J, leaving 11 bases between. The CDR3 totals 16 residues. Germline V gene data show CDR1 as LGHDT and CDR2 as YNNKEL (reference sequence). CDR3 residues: CASSQDPGNLNTEAFF. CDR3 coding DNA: TGTGCCAGCAGCCAAGATCCGGGGAATCTGAACACTGAAGCTTTCTTT.

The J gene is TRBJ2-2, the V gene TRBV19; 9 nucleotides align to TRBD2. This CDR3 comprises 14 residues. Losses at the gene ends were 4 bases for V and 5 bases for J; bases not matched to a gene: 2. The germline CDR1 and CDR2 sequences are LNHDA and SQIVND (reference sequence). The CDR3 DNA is TGTGCCAGTAGTACGGGACTAGCTACCGGGGAGCTGTTTTTT. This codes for CASSTGLATGELFF.

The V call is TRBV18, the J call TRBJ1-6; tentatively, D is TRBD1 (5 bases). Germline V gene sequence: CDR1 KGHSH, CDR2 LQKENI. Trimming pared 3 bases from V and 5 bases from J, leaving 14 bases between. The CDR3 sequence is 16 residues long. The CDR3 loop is CASSPRVFADNSPLHF. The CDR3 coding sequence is TGTGCCAGCTCACCCAGGGTTTTTGCCGATAATTCACCCCTCCACTTT.

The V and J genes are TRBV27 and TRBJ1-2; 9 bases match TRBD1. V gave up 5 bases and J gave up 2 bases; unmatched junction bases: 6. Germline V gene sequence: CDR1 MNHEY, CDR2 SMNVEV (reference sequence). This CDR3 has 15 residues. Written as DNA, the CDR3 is TGTGCCAGCAGTACCGGACAGGGGACGAACTATGGCTACACCTTC. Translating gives CASSTGQGTNYGYTF.

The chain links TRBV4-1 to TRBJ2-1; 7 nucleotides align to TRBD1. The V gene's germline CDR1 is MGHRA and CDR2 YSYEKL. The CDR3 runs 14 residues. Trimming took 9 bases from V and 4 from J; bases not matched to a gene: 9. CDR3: CASGDSFQYNEQFF. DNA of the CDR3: TGCGCCAGTGGGGACAGTTTCCAATACAATGAGCAGTTCTTC.

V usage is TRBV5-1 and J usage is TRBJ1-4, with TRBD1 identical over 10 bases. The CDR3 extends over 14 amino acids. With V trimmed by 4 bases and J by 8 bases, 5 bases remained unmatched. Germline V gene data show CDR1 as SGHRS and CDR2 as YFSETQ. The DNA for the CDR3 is TGCGCCAGCAGCCCGGGACAGGGGCCGGAAAAACTGTTTTTT. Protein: CASSPGQGPEKLFF.

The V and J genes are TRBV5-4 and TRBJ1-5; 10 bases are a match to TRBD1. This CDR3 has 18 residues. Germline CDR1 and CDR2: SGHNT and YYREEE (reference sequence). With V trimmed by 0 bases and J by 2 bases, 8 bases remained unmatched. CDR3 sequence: CASSLGGQGEVGNQPQHF. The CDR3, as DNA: TGTGCCAGCAGCTTGGGCGGACAGGGGGAGGTGGGCAATCAGCCCCAGCATTTT.

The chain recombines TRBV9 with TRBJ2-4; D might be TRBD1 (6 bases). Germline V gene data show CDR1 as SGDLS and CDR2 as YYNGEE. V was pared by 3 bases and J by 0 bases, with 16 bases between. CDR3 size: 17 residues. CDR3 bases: TGTGCCAGCAGCGCGCAAGAGGGACACCTAGCCAAAAACATTCAGTACTTC. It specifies CASSAQEGHLAKNIQYF. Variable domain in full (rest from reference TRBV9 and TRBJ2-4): DSGVTQTPKHLITATGQRVTLRCSPRSGDLSVYWYQQSLDQGLQFLIQYYNGEERAKGNILERFSAQQFPDLHSELNLSSLELGDSALYFCASSAQEGHLAKNIQYFGAGTRLSVL.

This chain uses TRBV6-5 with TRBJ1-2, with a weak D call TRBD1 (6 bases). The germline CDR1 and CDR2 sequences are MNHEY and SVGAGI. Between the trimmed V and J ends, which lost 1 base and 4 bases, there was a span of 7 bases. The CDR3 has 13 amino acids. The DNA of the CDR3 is TGTGCCAGCAGTTACTTGGGGGCCTATGGCTACACCTTC. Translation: CASSYLGAYGYTF.

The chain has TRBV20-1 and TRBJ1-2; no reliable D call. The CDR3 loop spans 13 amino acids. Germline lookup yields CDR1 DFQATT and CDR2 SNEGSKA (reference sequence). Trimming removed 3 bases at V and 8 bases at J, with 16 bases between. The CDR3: CSASADSLGGYTF. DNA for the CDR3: TGCAGTGCTAGTGCAGACTCCCTTGGGGGCTACACCTTC.

This CDR3 reads CATSDPGLAGDTGELFF. The CDR3 DNA reads as TGTGCCACCAGTGACCCGGGACTAGCGGGGGACACCGGGGAGCTGTTTTTT. The rearrangement links TRBV24-1 to TRBJ2-2, with TRBD2 matching 14 bases. V trimming: 4 bases; J trimming: 3 bases; junction bases outside the gene matches: 3. CDR3 length: 17 residues. Germline assignment: CDR1 KGHDR and CDR2 SFDVKD.

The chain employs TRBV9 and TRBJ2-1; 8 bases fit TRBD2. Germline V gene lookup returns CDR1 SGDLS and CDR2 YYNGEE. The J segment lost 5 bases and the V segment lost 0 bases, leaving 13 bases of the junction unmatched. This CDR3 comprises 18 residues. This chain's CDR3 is CASSVGSGRYGGDNEQFF. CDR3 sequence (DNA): TGTGCCAGCAGCGTAGGAAGCGGGAGATACGGGGGGGACAATGAGCAGTTCTTC.

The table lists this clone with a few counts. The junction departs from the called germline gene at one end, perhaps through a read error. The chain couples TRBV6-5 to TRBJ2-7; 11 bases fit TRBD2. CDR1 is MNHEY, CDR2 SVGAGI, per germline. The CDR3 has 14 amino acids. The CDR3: CATSLTSGVHEQYF. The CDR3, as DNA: TGTGCCACCAGTCTGACTAGCGGGGTACACGAGCAGTACTTC.

CDR3 loop: CASSHLSRAFYNEQFF. CDR3 sequence (DNA): TGTGCCAGCAGCCATCTGTCCAGGGCATTCTACAATGAGCAGTTCTTC. The rearrangement uses TRBV14 and TRBJ2-1; D possibly corresponds to TRBD1 (5 bases). This CDR3 region has 16 residues. V lost 3 bases and J 3 bases, leaving 15 bases between the germline ends. The germline V gene has CDR1 SGHDN and CDR2 FVKESK. Using reference TRBV14 and TRBJ2-1 for the parts outside the CDR3, the full variable domain is EAGVTQFPSHSVIEKGQTVTLRCDPISGHDNLYWYRRVMGKEIKFLLHFVKESKQDESGMPNNRFLAERTGGTYSTLKVQPAELEDSGVYFCASSHLSRAFYNEQFFGPGTRLTVL.

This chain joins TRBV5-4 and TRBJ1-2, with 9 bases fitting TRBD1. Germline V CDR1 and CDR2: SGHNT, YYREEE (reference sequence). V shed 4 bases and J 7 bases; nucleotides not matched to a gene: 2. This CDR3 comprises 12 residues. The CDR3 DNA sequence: TGTGCCAGCAGCCCGGACAGGGGTGGCTACACCTTC. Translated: CASSPDRGGYTF.

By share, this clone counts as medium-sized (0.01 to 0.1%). The CDR3 sequence: CASSLRVPGGSTDTQYF. For the CDR3, the DNA is TGTGCCAGCAGCTTAAGGGTACCGGGGGGTAGCACAGATACGCAGTATTTT. The chain couples TRBV7-6 to TRBJ2-3; 7 bases align to TRBD2. Germline values: CDR1 SGHVS, CDR2 FNYEAQ. There are 17 residues in the CDR3. After removal of 2 bases from V and 0 bases from J, the junction contained 8 bases not matched to a gene.

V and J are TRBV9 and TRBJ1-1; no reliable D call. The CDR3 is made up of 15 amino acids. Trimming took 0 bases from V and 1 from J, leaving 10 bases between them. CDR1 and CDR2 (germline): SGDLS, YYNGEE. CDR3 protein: CASSVGAEWNTEAFF. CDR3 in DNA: TGTGCCAGCAGCGTAGGGGCAGAGTGGAACACTGAAGCTTTCTTT.

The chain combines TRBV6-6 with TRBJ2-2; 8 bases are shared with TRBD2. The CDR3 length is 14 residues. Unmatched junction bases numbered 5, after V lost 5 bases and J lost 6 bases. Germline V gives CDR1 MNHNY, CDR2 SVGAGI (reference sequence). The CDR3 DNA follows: TGTGCCAGCAGTACCAATAGCGGGGCCGGGGAGCTGTTTTTT. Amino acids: CASSTNSGAGELFF.